The clone carrying this TCR beta chain was seen only a few times. At the DNA level, this CDR3 is encoded by other sequences in the same sample as well. The data originate from a study of blood T cell repertoires in COVID-19. As for the study in general: T cells, B-cell-depleted T cells, or PBMCs provided the cDNA or gDNA that served as material.

V lost 5 bases, J lost 6 bases, and 10 bases lay in between. The CDR3 loop spans 11 amino acids. Germline V gene data show CDR1 as SQVTM and CDR2 as ANQGSEA. Data came from immunoSEQ multiplex PCR; TCRdb stores just in-frame clones and leaves some out. The data show over 250,000 clones, approximately 85% seen once. The specimen sequenced was peripheral blood. This TCR was sampled from a woman in her seventies with acute or convalescent COVID-19. The genes are TRBV29-1 and TRBJ1-2; a possible D gene is TRBD1 (6 bases). The CDR3 loop reads CSVRQVDGYTF. The CDR3 nucleotides read TGCAGCGTTAGACAGGTTGATGGCTACACCTTC.